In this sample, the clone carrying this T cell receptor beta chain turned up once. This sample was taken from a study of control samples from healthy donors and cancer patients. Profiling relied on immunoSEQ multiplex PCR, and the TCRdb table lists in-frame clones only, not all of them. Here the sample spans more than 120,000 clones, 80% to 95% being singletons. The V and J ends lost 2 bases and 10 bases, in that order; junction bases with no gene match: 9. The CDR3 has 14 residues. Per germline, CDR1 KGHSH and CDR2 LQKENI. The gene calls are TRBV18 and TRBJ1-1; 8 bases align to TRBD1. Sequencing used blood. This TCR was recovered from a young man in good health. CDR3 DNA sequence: TGTGCCAGCTCACCATCGGACAGGGCCAAGGGAGCTTTCTTT. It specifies CASSPSDRAKGAFF.